This paragraph reports one T cell receptor beta chain. Every donor gave 9.5 to 10 milliliters of peripheral blood. Per-sample PBMC isolation yielded at least 7 million cells. Next came a second PCR, run for about 6 to 11 cycles, which used a sample-barcoded 5' primer along with a J-beta primer mix. In TCRdb, the 5' RACE reads were re-called with MiXCR into one record per CDR3 protein. There are around 1.5 million distinct CDR3 sequences in the sample; almost 60% occur only once, and roughly 6.3% lies in the top ten. This entry belongs to a study of blood T cells in healthy people across ages. The CDR3 loop spans 16 amino acids. CDR1 and CDR2 (germline): MNHEY, SVGEGT. V gave up 1 base and J gave up 3 bases; unmatched junction bases: 5.

The V and J genes are TRBV6-2 or TRBV6-3 and TRBJ2-1; the match to TRBD1 covers 8 bases. The sequence was obtained from a man between 18 and 35 years old in good health. Source material: blood. CDR3 bases: TGTGCCAGCAGTTACTGCCGGACAGGGCTCTACAATGAGCAGTTCTTC. Translation gives CASSYCRTGLYNEQFF.